This TCR beta chain is drawn from a study of T cell repertoires in cytomegalovirus infection. Study details: Newly reported HLA-C-restricted and thoroughly characterized HLA-B-restricted CMV epitopes were employed. Evidence of both CMV infection and a matching HLA type came from public TCR beta signatures.

TCRdb re-derived calls from the reads in MiXCR, one entry per CDR3 protein. The sample includes roughly 700,000 distinct CDR3 sequences, roughly 33% of them seen just once. V lost 4 bases, J lost 4 bases, and 14 bases lay in between. The CDR3 extends over 14 amino acids. Germline loops: CDR1 SQVTM, CDR2 ANQGSEA. Findings and limits, study-wide: Cumulative frequency (of public TCR beta family members) identified carriers of CMV plus the relevant HLA. In two of eight donors, the top clonotype was HLA-C-restricted CMV-specific.

A remark on this clonotype: Its specificity is not known.

The sample was cultured PBMCs, taken from culture after CMV antigen stimulation. The chain links TRBV29-1 to TRBJ1-3; D might be TRBD1 (5 bases). The clonotype originates from a human donor in good health (CMV status not recorded). Some clones in this sample may be carry-over from other donors' samples. This CDR3 is CSVATGTVGNTIYF. CDR3 DNA sequence: TGCAGCGTTGCGACCGGGACGGTAGGAAACACCATATATTTT.